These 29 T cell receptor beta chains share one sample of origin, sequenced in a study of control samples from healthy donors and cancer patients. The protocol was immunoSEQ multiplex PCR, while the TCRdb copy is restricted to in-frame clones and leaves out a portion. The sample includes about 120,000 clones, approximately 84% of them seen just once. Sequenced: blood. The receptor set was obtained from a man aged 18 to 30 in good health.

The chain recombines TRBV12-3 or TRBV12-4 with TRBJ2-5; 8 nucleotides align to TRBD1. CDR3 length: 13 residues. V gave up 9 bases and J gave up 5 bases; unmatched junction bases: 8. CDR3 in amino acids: CASSGGAWETQYF. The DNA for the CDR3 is TGTGCCAGTTCAGGGGGCGCGTGGGAGACCCAGTACTTC.

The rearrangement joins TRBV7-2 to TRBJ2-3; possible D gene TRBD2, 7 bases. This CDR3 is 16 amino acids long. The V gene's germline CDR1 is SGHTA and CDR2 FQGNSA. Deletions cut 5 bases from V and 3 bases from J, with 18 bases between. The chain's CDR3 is CASSGGASILTDTQYF. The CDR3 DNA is TGTGCCAGCAGCGGGGGGGCCTCCATTCTGACAGATACGCAGTATTTT. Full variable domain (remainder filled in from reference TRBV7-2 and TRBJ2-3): GAGVSQSPSNKVTEKGKDVELRCDPISGHTALYWYRQSLGQGLEFLIYFQGNSAPDKSGLPSDRFSAERTGGSVSTLTIQRTQQEDSAVYLCASSGGASILTDTQYFGPGTRLTVL.

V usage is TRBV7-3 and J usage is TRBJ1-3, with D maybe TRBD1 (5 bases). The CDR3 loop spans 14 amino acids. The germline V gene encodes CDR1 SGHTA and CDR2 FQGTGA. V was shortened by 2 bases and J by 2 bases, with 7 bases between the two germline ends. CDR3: CASSLGGAGNTIYF. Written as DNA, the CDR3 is TGTGCCAGCAGCTTAGGGGGAGCTGGAAACACCATATATTTT. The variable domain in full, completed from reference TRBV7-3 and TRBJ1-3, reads GAGVSQTPSNKVTEKGKYVELRCDPISGHTALYWYRQSLGQGPEFLIYFQGTGAADDSGLPNDRFFAVRPEGSVSTLKIQRTERGDSAVYLCASSLGGAGNTIYFGEGSWLTVV.

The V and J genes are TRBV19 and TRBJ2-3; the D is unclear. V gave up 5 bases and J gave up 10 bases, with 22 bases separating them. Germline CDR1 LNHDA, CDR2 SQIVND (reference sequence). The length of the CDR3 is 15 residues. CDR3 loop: CASSAALGRLGAQYF. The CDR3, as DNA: TGTGCCAGTAGTGCCGCCTTAGGGCGCCTCGGCGCGCAGTATTTT.

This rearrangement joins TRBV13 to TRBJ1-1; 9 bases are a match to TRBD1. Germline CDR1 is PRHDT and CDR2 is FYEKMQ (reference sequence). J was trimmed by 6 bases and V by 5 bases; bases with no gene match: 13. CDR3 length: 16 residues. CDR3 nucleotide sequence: TGTGCCAGCAGCGTAAACCCAGGACAGGGGTTTTCTGAAGCTTTCTTT. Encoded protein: CASSVNPGQGFSEAFF.

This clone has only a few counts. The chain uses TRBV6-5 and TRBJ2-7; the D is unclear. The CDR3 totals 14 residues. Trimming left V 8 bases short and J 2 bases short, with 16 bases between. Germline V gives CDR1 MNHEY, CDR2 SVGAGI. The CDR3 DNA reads TGTGCCAGCGCTATCGAGTCTTTCACCTACGAGCAGTACTTC. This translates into CASAIESFTYEQYF.

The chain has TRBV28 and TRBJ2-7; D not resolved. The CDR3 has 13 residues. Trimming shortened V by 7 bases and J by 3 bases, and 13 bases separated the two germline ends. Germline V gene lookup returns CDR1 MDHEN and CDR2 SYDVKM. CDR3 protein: CASTRAPFYEQYF. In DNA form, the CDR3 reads TGTGCCAGCACCCGCGCCCCCTTCTACGAGCAGTACTTC. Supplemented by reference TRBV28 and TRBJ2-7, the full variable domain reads DVKVTQSSRYLVKRTGEKVFLECVQDMDHENMFWYRQDPGLGLRLIYFSYDVKMKEKGDIPEGYSVSREKKERFSLILESASTNQTSMYLCASTRAPFYEQYFGPGTRLTVT.

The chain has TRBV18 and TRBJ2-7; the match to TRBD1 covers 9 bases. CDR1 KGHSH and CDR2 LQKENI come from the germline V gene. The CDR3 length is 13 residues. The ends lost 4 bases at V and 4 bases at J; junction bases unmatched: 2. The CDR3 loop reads CASSRDRDYEQYF. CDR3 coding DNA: TGTGCCAGCTCACGGGACAGGGATTACGAGCAGTACTTC.

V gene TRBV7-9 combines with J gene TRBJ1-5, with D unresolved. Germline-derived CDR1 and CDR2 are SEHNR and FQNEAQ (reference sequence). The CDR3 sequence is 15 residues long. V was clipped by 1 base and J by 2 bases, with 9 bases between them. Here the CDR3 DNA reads TGTGCCAGCAGCTTAGGACCGTCAGGCAATCAGCCCCAGCATTTT. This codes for CASSLGPSGNQPQHF.

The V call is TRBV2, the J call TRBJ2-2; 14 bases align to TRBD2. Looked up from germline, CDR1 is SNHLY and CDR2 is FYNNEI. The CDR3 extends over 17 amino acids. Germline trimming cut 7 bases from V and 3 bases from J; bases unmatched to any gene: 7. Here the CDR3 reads CASTKGTSGRDTGELFF. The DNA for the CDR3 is TGTGCCAGCACCAAGGGGACTAGCGGGAGAGACACCGGGGAGCTGTTTTTT.

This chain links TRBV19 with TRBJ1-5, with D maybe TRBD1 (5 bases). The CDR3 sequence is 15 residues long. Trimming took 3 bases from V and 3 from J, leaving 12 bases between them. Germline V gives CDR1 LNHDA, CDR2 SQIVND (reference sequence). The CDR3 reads CASSINRQHNQPQHF. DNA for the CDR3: TGTGCCAGTAGTATTAATCGACAGCACAATCAGCCCCAGCATTTT. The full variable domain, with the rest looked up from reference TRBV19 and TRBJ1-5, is DGGITQSPKYLFRKEGQNVTLSCEQNLNHDAMYWYRQDPGQGLRLIYYSQIVNDFQKGDIAEGYSVSREKKESFPLTVTSAQKNPTAFYLCASSINRQHNQPQHFGDGTRLSIL.

The CDR3 region has the DNA TGTGCCAGCGGTCCCTTAGCTAGCGGGATCCTTTCCCCTGCTTACAATGAGCAGTTCTTC. It is translated as CASGPLASGILSPAYNEQFF. The chain is built from TRBV27 and TRBJ2-1; 9 bases match TRBD2. The V gene's germline CDR1 is MNHEY and CDR2 SMNVEV (reference sequence). This CDR3 spans 20 amino acids. Trimming at V came to 8 bases and at J to 4 bases, leaving 24 bases not matched to a gene.

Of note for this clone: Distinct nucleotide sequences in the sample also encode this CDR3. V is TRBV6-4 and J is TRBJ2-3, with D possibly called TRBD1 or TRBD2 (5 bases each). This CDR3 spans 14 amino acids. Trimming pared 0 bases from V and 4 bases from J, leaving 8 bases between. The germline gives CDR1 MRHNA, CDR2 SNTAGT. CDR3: CASSDSRGADTQYF. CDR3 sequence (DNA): TGTGCCAGCAGTGACTCGAGGGGAGCAGATACGCAGTATTTT.

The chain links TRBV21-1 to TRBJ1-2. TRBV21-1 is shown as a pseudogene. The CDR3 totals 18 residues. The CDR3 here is CASSIFAGNQGNLYGYTF. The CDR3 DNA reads TGTGCCAGCAGCATTTTTGCGGGCAATCAGGGAAATTTATATGGCTACACCTTC.

CDR3 sequence (DNA): TGTGCCACCAGCCTAAACAGGGATGCAAACACCATATATTTT. It yields the protein CATSLNRDANTIYF. V and J are TRBV15 and TRBJ1-3; D perhaps matches TRBD1 (6 bases). The CDR3 has 14 residues. Germline lookup yields CDR1 LNHNV and CDR2 YYDKDF (reference sequence). The V gene lost 5 bases and the J gene lost 6 bases, with 14 bases spanning the gap.

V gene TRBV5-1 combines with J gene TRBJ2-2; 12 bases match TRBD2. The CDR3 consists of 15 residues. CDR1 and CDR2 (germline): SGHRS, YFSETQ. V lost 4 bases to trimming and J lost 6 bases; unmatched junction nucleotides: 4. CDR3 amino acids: CASSETSGSSGELFF. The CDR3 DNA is TGCGCCAGCAGCGAGACTAGCGGGAGCTCCGGGGAGCTGTTTTTT.

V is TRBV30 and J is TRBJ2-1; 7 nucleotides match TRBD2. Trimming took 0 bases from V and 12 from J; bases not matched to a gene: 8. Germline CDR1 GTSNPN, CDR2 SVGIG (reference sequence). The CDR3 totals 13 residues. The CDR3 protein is CAWSVGTTTGQFF. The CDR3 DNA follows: TGTGCCTGGAGTGTCGGGACTACGACGGGGCAGTTCTTC.

The DNA of the CDR3 is TGCGCCAGCAGCCAAGCGGGGGATTCCTACGAGCAGTACTTC. Translated, it gives CASSQAGDSYEQYF. The V call is TRBV4-1, the J call TRBJ2-7; tentative D call: TRBD2 (6 bases). Germline V gene data show CDR1 as MGHRA and CDR2 as YSYEKL. V dropped 1 base and J dropped 1 base, with 8 bases sitting between them. CDR3 length: 14 residues.

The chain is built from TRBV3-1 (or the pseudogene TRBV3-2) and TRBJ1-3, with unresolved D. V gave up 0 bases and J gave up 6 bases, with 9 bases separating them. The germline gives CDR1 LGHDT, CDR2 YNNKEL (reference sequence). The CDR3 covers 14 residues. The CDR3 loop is CASSQESTPNTIYF. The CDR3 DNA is TGTGCCAGCAGCCAAGAGTCGACTCCAAACACCATATATTTT.

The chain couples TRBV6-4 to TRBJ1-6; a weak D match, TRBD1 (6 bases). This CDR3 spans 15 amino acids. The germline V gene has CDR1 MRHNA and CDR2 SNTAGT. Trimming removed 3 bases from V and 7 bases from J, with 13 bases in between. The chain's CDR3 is CASSEGRGANSPLHF. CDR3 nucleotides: TGTGCCAGCAGTGAGGGCAGGGGAGCGAATTCACCCCTCCACTTT.

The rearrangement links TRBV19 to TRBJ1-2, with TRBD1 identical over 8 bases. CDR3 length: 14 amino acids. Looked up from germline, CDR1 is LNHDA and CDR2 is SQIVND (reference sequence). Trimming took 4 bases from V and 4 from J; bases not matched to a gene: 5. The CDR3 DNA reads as TGTGCCAGTAGTAGGGAACAGGGGGTCTATGGCTACACCTTC. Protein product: CASSREQGVYGYTF.

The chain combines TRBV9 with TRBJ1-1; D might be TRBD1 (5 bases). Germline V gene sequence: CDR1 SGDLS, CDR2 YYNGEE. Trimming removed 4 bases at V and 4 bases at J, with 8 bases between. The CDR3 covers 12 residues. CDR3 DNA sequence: TGTGCCAGCAGCACAGGTCTCACTGAAGCTTTCTTT. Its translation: CASSTGLTEAFF.

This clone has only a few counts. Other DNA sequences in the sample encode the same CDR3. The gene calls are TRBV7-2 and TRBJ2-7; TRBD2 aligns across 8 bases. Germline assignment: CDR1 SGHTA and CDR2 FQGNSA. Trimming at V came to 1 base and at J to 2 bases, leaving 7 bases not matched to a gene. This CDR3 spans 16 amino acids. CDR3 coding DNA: TGTGCCAGCAGCTTAGACGGTAGCGGGACCCCCTACGAGCAGTACTTC. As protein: CASSLDGSGTPYEQYF.

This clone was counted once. The CDR3 DNA is TGTGCCGGCGGGGCAGGACAATCCTACGAGCAGTACTTC. Its protein is CAGGAGQSYEQYF. V gene TRBV30 combines with J gene TRBJ2-7; TRBD2 is a possible D gene (6 bases). This CDR3 comprises 13 residues. Per germline, CDR1 GTSNPN and CDR2 SVGIG (reference sequence). Trimming removed 8 bases from V and 1 base from J, with 15 bases in between. The whole variable domain, remainder taken from reference TRBV30 and TRBJ2-7, is SQTIHQWPATLVQPVGSPLSLECTVEGTSNPNLYWYRQAAGRGLQLLFYSVGIGQISSEVPQNLSASRPQDRQFILSSKKLLLSDSGFYLCAGGAGQSYEQYFGPGTRLTVT.

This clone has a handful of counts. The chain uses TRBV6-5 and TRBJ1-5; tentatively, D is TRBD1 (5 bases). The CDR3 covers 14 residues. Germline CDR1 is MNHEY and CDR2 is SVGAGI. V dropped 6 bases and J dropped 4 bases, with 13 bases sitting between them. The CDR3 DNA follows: TGTGCCAGCAGAAAGACAGAGCGGAATCAGCCCCAGCATTTT. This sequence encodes CASRKTERNQPQHF.

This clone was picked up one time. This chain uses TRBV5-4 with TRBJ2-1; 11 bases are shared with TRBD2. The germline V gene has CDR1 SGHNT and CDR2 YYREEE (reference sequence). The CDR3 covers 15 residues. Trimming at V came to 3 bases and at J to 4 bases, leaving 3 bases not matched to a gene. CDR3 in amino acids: CASSSGTSGYNEQFF. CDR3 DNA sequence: TGTGCCAGCAGCTCGGGGACTAGCGGTTACAATGAGCAGTTCTTC.

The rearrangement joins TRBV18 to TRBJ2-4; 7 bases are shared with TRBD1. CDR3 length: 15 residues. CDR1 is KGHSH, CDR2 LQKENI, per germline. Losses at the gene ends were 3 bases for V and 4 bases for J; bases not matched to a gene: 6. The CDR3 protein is CASSPRGQEKNIQYF. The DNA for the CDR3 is TGTGCCAGCTCACCGCGTGGACAGGAGAAAAACATTCAGTACTTC.

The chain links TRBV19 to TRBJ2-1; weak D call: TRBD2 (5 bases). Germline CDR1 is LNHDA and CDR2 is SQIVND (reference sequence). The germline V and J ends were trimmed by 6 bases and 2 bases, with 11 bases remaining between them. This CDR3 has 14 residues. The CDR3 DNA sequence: TGTGCCAGTAGACCGGAGGCCACCTACAATGAGCAGTTCTTC. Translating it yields CASRPEATYNEQFF.

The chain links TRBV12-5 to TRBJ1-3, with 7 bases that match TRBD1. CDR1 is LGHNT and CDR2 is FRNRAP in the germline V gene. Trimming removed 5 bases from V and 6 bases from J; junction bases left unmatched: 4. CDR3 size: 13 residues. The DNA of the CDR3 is TGTGCTAGTGGTATCGGGACAGAAAACACCATATATTTT. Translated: CASGIGTENTIYF. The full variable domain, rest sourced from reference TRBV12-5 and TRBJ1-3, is DARVTQTPRHKVTEMGQEVTMRCQPILGHNTVFWYRQTMMQGLELLAYFRNRAPLDDSGMPKDRFSAEMPDATLATLKIQPSEPRDSAVYFCASGIGTENTIYFGEGSWLTVV.